What follows is one T cell receptor beta chain and its context. Its specificity is not known. Here immunoSEQ multiplex PCR was the method, and the copy in TCRdb shows in-frame clones only, minus some. Found here are under 25,000 clones, approximately 87% of them singletons; the top ten hold 15%. This record comes from a study of somatic mutations in cytotoxic T cells in rheumatoid arthritis. Overall study findings and caveats: A largest CD8+ clone above 20% of CD8+ cells occurred in about an eighth of the roughly 60 patients.

The sequenced sample consisted of CD8+ T cells sorted from blood. This TCR was recovered from a middle-aged man in good health.

The CDR3 bases are TGTGCCAGCAGTGCCCCCCGGGACTCCTACAATGAGCAGTTCTTC. Its translation is CASSAPRDSYNEQFF. V gene TRBV25-1 combines with J gene TRBJ2-1; weak D call: TRBD2 (5 bases). Germline CDR1 and CDR2: MGHDK and SYGVNS. The CDR3 sequence is 15 residues long. Trimming removed 4 bases from V and 0 bases from J, with 10 bases in between. The full variable domain, in which reference TRBV25-1 and TRBJ2-1 provide the parts outside the CDR3, is EADIYQTPRYLVIGTGKKITLECSQTMGHDKMYWYQQDPGMELHLIHYSYGVNSTEKGDLSSESTVSRIRTEHFPLTLESARPSHTSQYLCASSAPRDSYNEQFFGPGTRLTVL.